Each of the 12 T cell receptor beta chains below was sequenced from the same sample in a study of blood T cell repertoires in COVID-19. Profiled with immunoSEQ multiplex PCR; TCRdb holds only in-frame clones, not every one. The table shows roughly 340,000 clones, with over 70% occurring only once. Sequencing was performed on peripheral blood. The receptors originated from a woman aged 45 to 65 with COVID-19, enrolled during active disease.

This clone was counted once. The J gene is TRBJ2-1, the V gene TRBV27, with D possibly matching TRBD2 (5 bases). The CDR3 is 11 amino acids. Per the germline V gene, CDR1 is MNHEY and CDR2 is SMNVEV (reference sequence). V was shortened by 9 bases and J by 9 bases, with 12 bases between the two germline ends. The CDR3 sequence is CASGGSIEQFF. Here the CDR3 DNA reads TGTGCCAGTGGTGGGAGCATTGAGCAGTTCTTC.

CDR3 coding DNA: TGTGCCACCAGTGATCGGACAGGGGAGGGGACTGGGGCCAACGTCCTGACTTTC. Translation gives CATSDRTGEGTGANVLTF. The chain couples TRBV24-1 to TRBJ2-6; TRBD1 aligns across 9 bases. V dropped 3 bases and J dropped 2; count of bases not matched to a gene: 7. This CDR3 spans 18 amino acids. CDR1 and CDR2 from the germline V gene are KGHDR and SFDVKD.

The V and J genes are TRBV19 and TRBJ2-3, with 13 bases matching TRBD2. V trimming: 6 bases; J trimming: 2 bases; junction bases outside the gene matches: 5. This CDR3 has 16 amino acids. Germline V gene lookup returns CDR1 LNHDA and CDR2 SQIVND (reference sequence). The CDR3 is CASRTSGRSHTDTQYF. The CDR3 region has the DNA TGTGCCAGTAGGACTAGCGGGAGGTCCCACACAGATACGCAGTATTTT. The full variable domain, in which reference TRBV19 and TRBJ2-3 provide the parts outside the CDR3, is DGGITQSPKYLFRKEGQNVTLSCEQNLNHDAMYWYRQDPGQGLRLIYYSQIVNDFQKGDIAEGYSVSREKKESFPLTVTSAQKNPTAFYLCASRTSGRSHTDTQYFGPGTRLTVL.

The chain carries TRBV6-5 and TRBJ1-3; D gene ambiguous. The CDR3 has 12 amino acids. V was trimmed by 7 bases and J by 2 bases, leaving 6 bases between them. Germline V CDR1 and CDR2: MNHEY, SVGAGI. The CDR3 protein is CASTRPGNTIYF. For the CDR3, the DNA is TGTGCCAGCACTCGTCCTGGAAACACCATATATTTT.

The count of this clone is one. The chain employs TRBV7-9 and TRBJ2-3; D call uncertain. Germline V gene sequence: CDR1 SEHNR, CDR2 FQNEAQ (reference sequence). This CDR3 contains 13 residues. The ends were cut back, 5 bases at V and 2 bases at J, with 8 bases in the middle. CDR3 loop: CASSHLNTDTQYF. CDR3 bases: TGTGCCAGCAGCCATCTAAACACAGATACGCAGTATTTT. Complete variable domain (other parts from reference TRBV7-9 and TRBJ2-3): DTGVSQNPRHKITKRGQNVTFRCDPISEHNRLYWYRQTLGQGPEFLTYFQNEAQLEKSRLLSDRFSAERPKGSFSTLEIQRTEQGDSAMYLCASSHLNTDTQYFGPGTRLTVL.

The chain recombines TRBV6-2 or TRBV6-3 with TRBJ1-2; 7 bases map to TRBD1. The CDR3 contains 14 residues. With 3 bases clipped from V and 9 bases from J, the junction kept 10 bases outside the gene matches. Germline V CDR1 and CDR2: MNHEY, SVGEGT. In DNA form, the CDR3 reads TGTGCCAGCAGTTATTCTGGGACAGCCCAGCGCTACACCTTC. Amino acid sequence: CASSYSGTAQRYTF.

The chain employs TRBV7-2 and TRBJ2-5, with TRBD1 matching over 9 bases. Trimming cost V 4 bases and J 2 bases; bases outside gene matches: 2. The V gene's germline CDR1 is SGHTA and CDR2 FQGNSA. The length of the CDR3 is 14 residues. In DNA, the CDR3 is TGTGCCAGCAGCTCCGGGACAGGGCAAGAGACCCAGTACTTC. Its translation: CASSSGTGQETQYF.

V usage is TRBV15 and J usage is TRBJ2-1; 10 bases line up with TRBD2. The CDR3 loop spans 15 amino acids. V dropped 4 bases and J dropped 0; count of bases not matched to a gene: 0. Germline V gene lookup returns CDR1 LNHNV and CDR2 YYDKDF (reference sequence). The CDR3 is CATSTSGSSYNEQFF. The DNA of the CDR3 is TGTGCCACCAGCACTAGCGGGAGCTCCTACAATGAGCAGTTCTTC. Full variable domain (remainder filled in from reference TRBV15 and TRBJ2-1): DAMVIQNPRYQVTQFGKPVTLSCSQTLNHNVMYWYQQKSSQAPKLLFHYYDKDFNNEADTPDNFQSRRPNTSFCFLDIRSPGLGDTAMYLCATSTSGSSYNEQFFGPGTRLTVL.

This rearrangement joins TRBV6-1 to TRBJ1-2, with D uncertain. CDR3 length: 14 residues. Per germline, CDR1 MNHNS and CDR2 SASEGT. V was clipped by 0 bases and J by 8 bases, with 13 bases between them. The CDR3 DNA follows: TGTGCCAGCAGTGAAGCGCCTAGCTCGGGCGGCTACACCTTC. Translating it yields CASSEAPSSGGYTF.

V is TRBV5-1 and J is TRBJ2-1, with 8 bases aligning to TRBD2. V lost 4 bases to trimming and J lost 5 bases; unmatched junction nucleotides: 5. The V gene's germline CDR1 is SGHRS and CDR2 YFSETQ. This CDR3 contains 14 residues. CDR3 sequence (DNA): TGCGCCAGCAGCCGAGGGACTAGTAACAATGAGCAGTTCTTC. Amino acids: CASSRGTSNNEQFF. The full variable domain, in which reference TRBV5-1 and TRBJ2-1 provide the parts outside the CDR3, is KAGVTQTPRYLIKTRGQQVTLSCSPISGHRSVSWYQQTPGQGLQFLFEYFSETQRNKGNFPGRFSGRQFSNSRSEMNVSTLELGDSALYLCASSRGTSNNEQFFGPGTRLTVL.

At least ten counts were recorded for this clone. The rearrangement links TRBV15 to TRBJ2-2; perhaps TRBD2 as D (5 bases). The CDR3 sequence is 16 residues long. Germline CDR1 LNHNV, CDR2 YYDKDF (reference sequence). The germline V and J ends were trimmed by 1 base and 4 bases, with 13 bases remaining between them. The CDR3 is CATSRASGTGTGELFF. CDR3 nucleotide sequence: TGTGCCACCAGCAGAGCAAGCGGAACGGGCACCGGGGAGCTGTTTTTT.

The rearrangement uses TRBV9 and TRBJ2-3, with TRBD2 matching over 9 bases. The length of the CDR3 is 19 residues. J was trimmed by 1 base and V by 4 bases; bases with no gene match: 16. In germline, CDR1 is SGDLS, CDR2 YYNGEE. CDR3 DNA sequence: TGTGCCAGCAGCCTCAGCCCCCCATGGCGGGAGGGCCGCACAGATACGCAGTATTTT. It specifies CASSLSPPWREGRTDTQYF.